This T cell receptor beta chain was sequenced during a study of cytomegalovirus exposure and HLA in healthy donors. The overall study: Within the Caucasian-associated ancestry cluster were under 85% of the 398 genotyped donors. Overall study findings and caveats: Some segments of the V type, notably TRBV6-2 and TRBV6-3, were excluded as indistinguishable.

From germline, CDR1 is MNHNS and CDR2 SASEGT. Trimming took off 5 bases at V and 4 bases at J, with 11 bases between the two ends. This CDR3 has 13 residues. About this clone itself: Its antigen is undetermined.

With 60 Vbeta and 13 Jbeta primers, the PCR was carried out. Clones were read by immunoSEQ multiplex PCR, and TCRdb kept only the in-frame ones, dropping some. The sample yields roughly 180,000 clones, 60% to 80% seen once. The genes are TRBV6-1 and TRBJ1-1; maybe TRBD1 (5 bases). This TCR derives from a man aged 45-60 years in good health and CMV-seropositive. Sample: PBMCs. CDR3 nucleotide sequence: TGTGCCAGCAGTCCACGGGGGGGCACTGAAGCTTTCTTT. Translating gives CASSPRGGTEAFF.